These 15 T cell receptor beta chains share one sample of origin, sequenced in a study of radiotherapy plus CTLA-4 blockade in lung cancer. Libraries were prepared by immunoSEQ multiplex PCR; TCRdb keeps only in-frame clonotypes and omits some of them. The table lists 120,000 or so clones, around 89% of them singletons, with 5.5% to 7% in the top ten. The source material was peripheral blood, sampled from a patient treated with radiotherapy plus ipilimumab. The receptors were sampled from a human donor with non-small cell lung cancer that progressed on radiotherapy plus ipilimumab.

The chain has TRBV18 and TRBJ2-4; 7 bases line up with TRBD2. Germline trimming cut 6 bases from V and 0 bases from J; bases unmatched to any gene: 8. CDR1 is KGHSH and CDR2 is LQKENI in the germline V gene. This CDR3 has 16 amino acids. CDR3 in amino acids: CASSRGTGGAKNIQYF. Here the CDR3 DNA reads TGTGCCAGCTCGCGAGGGACGGGAGGAGCCAAAAACATTCAGTACTTC.

This clone showed up just once. The chain uses TRBV5-1 and TRBJ2-1; possible D gene TRBD1, 5 bases. Germline V lookup: CDR1 SGHRS, CDR2 YFSETQ. Trimming took 1 base from V and 8 from J, leaving 13 bases between them. This CDR3 is built from 14 residues. CDR3 nucleotide sequence: TGCGCCAGCAGCTTGCGGGCCCAGGGCCATGAGCAGTTCTTC. Protein sequence: CASSLRAQGHEQFF.

V is TRBV2 and J is TRBJ1-1; perhaps TRBD1 as D (5 bases). The germline V and J ends were trimmed by 5 bases and 0 bases, with 13 bases remaining between them. The CDR3 length is 15 residues. CDR1 is SNHLY, CDR2 FYNNEI, per germline. CDR3: CASSLRQIMNTEAFF. In nucleotides, the CDR3 is TGTGCCAGCAGTTTGAGACAGATCATGAACACTGAAGCTTTCTTT.

The V and J genes are TRBV6-6 and TRBJ2-7; D remains unclear. This CDR3 is 12 amino acids long. V was shortened by 4 bases and J by 4 bases, with 8 bases between the two germline ends. CDR1 is MNHNY and CDR2 is SVGAGI in the germline V gene (reference sequence). The CDR3 loop is CASSLERYEQYF. DNA of the CDR3: TGTGCCAGCAGTTTAGAAAGGTACGAGCAGTACTTC.

The chain joins TRBV11-3 to TRBJ2-7, with TRBD2 matching 7 bases. V shed 4 bases, J shed 5 bases, and the junction held 8 bases outside the gene matches. Germline V gene sequence: CDR1 SGHNT, CDR2 YENEEA. CDR3 length: 14 residues. CDR3 region: CASSWEGPLDEQYF. In DNA form, the CDR3 reads TGTGCCAGCAGCTGGGAGGGCCCTTTGGACGAGCAGTACTTC.

The CDR3, as DNA: TGTGCCAGCAGCTTAGTACAGGGTGAGCAGTACTTC. It yields the protein CASSLVQGEQYF. The rearrangement links TRBV11-3 to TRBJ2-7, with D possibly matching TRBD1 (6 bases). The V and J ends lost 1 base and 7 bases respectively, with 8 bases between them. CDR1 is SGHNT and CDR2 is YENEEA in the germline V gene. CDR3 length equals 12 residues.

The chain carries TRBV6-6 and TRBJ1-2; tentatively, D is TRBD1 (5 bases). The V end lost 6 bases, the J end lost 2 bases, and 10 bases lay between the germline ends. The germline gives CDR1 MNHNY, CDR2 SVGAGI (reference sequence). The CDR3 is 13 amino acids. The CDR3 loop is CASRRDVNYGYTF. CDR3 nucleotide sequence: TGTGCCAGCAGAAGGGACGTAAACTATGGCTACACCTTC.

This chain uses TRBV2 with TRBJ1-1; D is unresolved. Germline CDR1 reads SNHLY; CDR2 reads FYNNEI. CDR3 length equals 14 residues. V was trimmed by 6 bases and J by 1 base, leaving 12 bases between them. The CDR3 loop is CASRGEVKNTEAFF. CDR3 DNA: TGTGCCAGCAGGGGAGAGGTGAAGAACACTGAAGCTTTCTTT.

This chain joins TRBV18 and TRBJ2-7; D gene ambiguous. There are 13 residues in the CDR3. Germline V gives CDR1 KGHSH, CDR2 LQKENI. V gave up 2 bases and J gave up 3 bases, with 8 bases separating them. This chain's CDR3 is CASSPGRDYEQYF. The CDR3 nucleotides read TGTGCCAGCTCACCAGGCAGAGACTACGAGCAGTACTTC. Full variable domain (missing parts from reference TRBV18 and TRBJ2-7): NAGVMQNPRHLVRRRGQEARLRCSPMKGHSHVYWYRQLPEEGLKFMVYLQKENIIDESGMPKERFSAEFPKEGPSILRIQQVVRGDSAAYFCASSPGRDYEQYFGPGTRLTVT.

V and J are TRBV5-1 and TRBJ2-1; 9 bases line up with TRBD1. This CDR3 spans 12 amino acids. CDR1 is SGHRS and CDR2 is YFSETQ in the germline V gene. Trimming cost V 2 bases and J 13 bases; bases outside gene matches: 4. CDR3 nucleotide sequence: TGCGCCAGCAGCTTTGGGACAGGGTCCCAGTTCTTC. Translation gives CASSFGTGSQFF.

J is TRBJ2-1 and V is TRBV7-9; 9 bases map to TRBD2. The CDR3 extends over 15 amino acids. V was clipped by 5 bases and J by 6 bases; unmatched bases: 8. Germline CDR1 reads SEHNR; CDR2 reads FQNEAQ (reference sequence). The chain's CDR3 is CASSKFSGGGNEQFF. CDR3 DNA: TGTGCCAGCAGCAAATTTAGCGGGGGAGGCAATGAGCAGTTCTTC.

This chain connects TRBV7-9 to TRBJ2-5, with TRBD2 matching over 10 bases. Trimming removed 5 bases from V and 5 bases from J; junction bases left unmatched: 14. This CDR3 spans 17 amino acids. Germline CDR1 is SEHNR and CDR2 is FQNEAQ (reference sequence). The CDR3 spells CASSHRTSGVGRETQYF. In DNA, the CDR3 is TGTGCCAGCAGCCATAGGACTAGCGGAGTGGGTCGGGAGACCCAGTACTTC. Based on the CDR3 plus reference TRBV7-9 and TRBJ2-5, the full variable domain is DTGVSQNPRHKITKRGQNVTFRCDPISEHNRLYWYRQTLGQGPEFLTYFQNEAQLEKSRLLSDRFSAERPKGSFSTLEIQRTEQGDSAMYLCASSHRTSGVGRETQYFGPGTRLLVL.

The chain carries TRBV6-6 and TRBJ2-7; 10 nucleotides match TRBD1. This CDR3 comprises 16 residues. Losses at the gene ends were 4 bases for V and 4 bases for J; bases not matched to a gene: 10. Germline CDR1 reads MNHNY; CDR2 reads SVGAGI (reference sequence). The CDR3 protein is CASSFHQGQGFYEQYF. DNA for the CDR3: TGTGCCAGCAGTTTCCACCAGGGACAGGGGTTTTACGAGCAGTACTTC.

This chain connects TRBV2 to TRBJ1-1; D is ambiguous. V was trimmed by 5 bases and J by 4 bases, leaving 14 bases between them. The CDR3 length is 14 residues. Germline-derived CDR1 and CDR2 are SNHLY and FYNNEI. CDR3 region: CASSPLPFGTEAFF. Written as DNA, the CDR3 is TGTGCCAGCAGTCCCCTCCCTTTTGGCACTGAAGCTTTCTTT.

The V gene is TRBV29-1, the J gene TRBJ1-4, with 7 positions matching TRBD1. The germline gives CDR1 SQVTM, CDR2 ANQGSEA. Losses at the gene ends were 6 bases for V and 8 bases for J; bases not matched to a gene: 12. The CDR3 length is 14 residues. CDR3 nucleotide sequence: TGCAGCGTCCGAGCCCCCGGGACAGCAGAAAAACTGTTTTTT. It codes for CSVRAPGTAEKLFF.